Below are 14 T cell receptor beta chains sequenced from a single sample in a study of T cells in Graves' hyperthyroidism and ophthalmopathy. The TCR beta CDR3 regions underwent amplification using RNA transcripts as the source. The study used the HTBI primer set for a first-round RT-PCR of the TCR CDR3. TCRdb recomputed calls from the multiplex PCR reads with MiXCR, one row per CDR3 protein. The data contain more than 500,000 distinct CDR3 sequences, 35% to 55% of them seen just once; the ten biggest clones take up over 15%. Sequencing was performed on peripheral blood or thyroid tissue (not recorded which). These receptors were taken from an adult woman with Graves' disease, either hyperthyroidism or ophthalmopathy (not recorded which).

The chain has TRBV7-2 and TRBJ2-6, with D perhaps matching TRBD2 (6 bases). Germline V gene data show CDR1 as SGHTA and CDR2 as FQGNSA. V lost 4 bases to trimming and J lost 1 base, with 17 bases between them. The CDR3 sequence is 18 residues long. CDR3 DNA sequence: TGTGCCAGCAGCTATAATTTCGGGAGCCAGTCTGGGGCCAACGTCCTGACTTTC. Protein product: CASSYNFGSQSGANVLTF.

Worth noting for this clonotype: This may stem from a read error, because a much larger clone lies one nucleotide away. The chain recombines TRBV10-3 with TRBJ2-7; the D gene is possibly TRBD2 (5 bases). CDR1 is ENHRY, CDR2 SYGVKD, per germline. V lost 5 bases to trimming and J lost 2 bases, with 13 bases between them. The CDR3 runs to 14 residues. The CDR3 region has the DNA TGTGCCATCAGTTTAGGCGGGCGGACCTACGAGCAGTACTTC. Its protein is CAISLGGRTYEQYF.

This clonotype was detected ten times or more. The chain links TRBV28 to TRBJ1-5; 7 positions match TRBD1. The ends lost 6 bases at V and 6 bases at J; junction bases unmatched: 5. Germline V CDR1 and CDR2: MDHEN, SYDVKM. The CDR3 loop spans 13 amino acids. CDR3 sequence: CASSSGQLQPQHF. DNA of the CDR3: TGTGCCAGCAGCTCGGGACAGCTTCAGCCCCAGCATTTT.

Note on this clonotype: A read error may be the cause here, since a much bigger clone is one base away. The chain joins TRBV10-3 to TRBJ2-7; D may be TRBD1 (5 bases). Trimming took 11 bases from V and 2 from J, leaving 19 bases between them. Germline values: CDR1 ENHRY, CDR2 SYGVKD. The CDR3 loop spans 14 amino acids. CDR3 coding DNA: TGTGCCGGCAGTTTAAGACAGTCCACCTACGAGCAGTACTTC. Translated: CAGSLRQSTYEQYF.

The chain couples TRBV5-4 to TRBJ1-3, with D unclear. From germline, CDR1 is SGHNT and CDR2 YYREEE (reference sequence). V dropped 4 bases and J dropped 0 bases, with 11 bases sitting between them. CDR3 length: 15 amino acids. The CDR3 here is CASSLTILSGNTIYF. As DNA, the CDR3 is TGTGCCAGCAGCCTGACCATCCTCTCTGGAAACACCATATATTTT.

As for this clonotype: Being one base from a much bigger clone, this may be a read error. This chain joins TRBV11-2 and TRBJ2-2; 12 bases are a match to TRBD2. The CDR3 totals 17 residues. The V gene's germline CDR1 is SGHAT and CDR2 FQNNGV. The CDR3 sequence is CASSSLPGLAGNGGLFF. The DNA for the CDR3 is TGTGCCAGCAGCTCGTTACCCGGACTAGCGGGAAACGGGGGGCTGTTTTTT.

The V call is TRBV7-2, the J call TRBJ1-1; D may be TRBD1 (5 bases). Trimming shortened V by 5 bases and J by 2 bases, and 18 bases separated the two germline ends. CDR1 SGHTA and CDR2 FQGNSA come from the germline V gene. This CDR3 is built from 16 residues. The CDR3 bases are TGTGCCAGCAGCGATATGGGACGGGGCGTAAACACTGAAGCTTTCTTT. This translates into CASSDMGRGVNTEAFF.

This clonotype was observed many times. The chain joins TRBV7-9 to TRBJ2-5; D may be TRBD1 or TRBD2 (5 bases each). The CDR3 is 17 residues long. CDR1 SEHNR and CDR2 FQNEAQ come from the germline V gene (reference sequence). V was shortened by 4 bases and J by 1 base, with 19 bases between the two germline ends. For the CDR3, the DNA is TGTGCCAGCAGCTCCGGGTACGCGTGGGGGAGCCAAGAGACCCAGTACTTC. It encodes CASSSGYAWGSQETQYF.

Written as DNA, the CDR3 is TGTGCCAGCAGCCGGGATTGGGATCACAATGAGCAGTTCTTC. It encodes CASSRDWDHNEQFF. The chain carries TRBV2 and TRBJ2-1; TRBD2 is a possible D gene (5 bases). The CDR3 has 14 residues. Trimming took 6 bases from V and 5 from J, leaving 14 bases between them. The germline V gene has CDR1 SNHLY and CDR2 FYNNEI.

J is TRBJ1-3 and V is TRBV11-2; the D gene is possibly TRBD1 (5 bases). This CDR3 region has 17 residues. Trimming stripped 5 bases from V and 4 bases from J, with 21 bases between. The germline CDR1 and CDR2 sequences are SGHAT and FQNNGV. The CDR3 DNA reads TGTGCCAGCAGCATAACGCCCGGGGGAGGGTCCGGAAACACCATATATTTT. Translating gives CASSITPGGGSGNTIYF.

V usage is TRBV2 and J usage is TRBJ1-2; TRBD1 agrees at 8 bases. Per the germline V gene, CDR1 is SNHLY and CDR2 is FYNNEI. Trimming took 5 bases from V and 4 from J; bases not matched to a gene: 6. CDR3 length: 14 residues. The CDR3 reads CASSSGDRLYGYTF. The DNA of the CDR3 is TGTGCCAGCAGTTCGGGGGACAGGCTCTATGGCTACACCTTC.

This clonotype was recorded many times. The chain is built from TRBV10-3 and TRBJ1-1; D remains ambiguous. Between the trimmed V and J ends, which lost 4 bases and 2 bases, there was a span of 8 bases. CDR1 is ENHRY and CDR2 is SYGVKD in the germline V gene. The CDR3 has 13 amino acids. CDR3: CAISVMSNTEAFF. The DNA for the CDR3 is TGTGCCATCAGTGTGATGAGCAACACTGAAGCTTTCTTT.

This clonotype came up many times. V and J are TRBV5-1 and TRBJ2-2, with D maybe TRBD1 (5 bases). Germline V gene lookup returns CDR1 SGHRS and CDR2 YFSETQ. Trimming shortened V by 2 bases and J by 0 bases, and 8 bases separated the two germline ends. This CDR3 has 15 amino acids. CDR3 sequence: CASSLLQANTGELFF. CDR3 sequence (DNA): TGCGCCAGCAGCTTATTACAGGCGAACACCGGGGAGCTGTTTTTT.

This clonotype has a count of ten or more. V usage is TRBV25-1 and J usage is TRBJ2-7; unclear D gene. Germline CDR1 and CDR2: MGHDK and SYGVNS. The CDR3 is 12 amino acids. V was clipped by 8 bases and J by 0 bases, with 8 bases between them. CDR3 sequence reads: CASAGSSYEQYF. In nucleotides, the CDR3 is TGTGCCAGCGCCGGCAGCTCCTACGAGCAGTACTTC.